This T cell receptor (beta chain) derives from a study of cytomegalovirus exposure and HLA in healthy donors. The PCR ran on 60 Vbeta and 13 Jbeta primers. Using immunoSEQ multiplex PCR, the repertoire was profiled, and TCRdb retains in-frame clones only, with some absent. This table holds more than 90,000 clones, approximately 71% found once. Findings and limits, study-wide: With later analysis, a missense DCLRE1C variant became linked to TCR beta V- and J-gene trimming. On later analysis, the bulk of CMV-associated TCR beta chains appeared to be HLA-restricted. Another analysis was done later, and it associated fewer than 20,000 TCR beta sequences with HLA alleles at 0.05 false discovery rate. CMV serostatus alone was available as immune exposure information.

A remark on this clone: The antigen is unknown.

The CDR3 spans 14 residues. V was clipped by 4 bases and J by 5 bases; unmatched bases: 4. Germline assignment: CDR1 MDHEN and CDR2 SYDVKM. The source material was PBMCs. The chain links TRBV28 to TRBJ2-2, with 7 bases fitting TRBD2. The receptor's source is a female donor in good health and CMV-seronegative. Written as DNA, the CDR3 is TGTGCCAGCAGTTGGGCGGGGGTAACCGGGGAGCTGTTTTTT. Its protein is CASSWAGVTGELFF.